Listed here are 30 T cell receptor beta chains from one sample, sequenced in a study of cytomegalovirus exposure and HLA in healthy donors. The primer mix had 60 Vbeta and 13 Jbeta primers. Sequenced by immunoSEQ multiplex PCR; TCRdb stores in-frame clones only, minus some. The sample carries 100,000 to 150,000 clones, approximately 83% recorded once. The specimen was PBMCs. The receptor source for this set is a girl between 2 and 10 years old in good health and CMV-seronegative.

The rearrangement joins TRBV27 to TRBJ2-3; D is possibly TRBD1 (5 bases). CDR3 length: 12 amino acids. The V gene lost 5 bases and the J gene lost 6 bases, with 9 bases spanning the gap. Germline V gives CDR1 MNHEY, CDR2 SMNVEV (reference sequence). The CDR3 reads CASSLTGDTQYF. The DNA of the CDR3 is TGTGCCAGCAGTCTCACAGGTGATACGCAGTATTTT.

The count of this clone is one. The chain joins TRBV13 to TRBJ2-2; D may be TRBD1 (6 bases). CDR3 length: 15 amino acids. Germline CDR1 reads PRHDT; CDR2 reads FYEKMQ (reference sequence). Deletions cut 4 bases from V and 1 base from J, with 10 bases between. The CDR3 spells CASSYRDKNTGELFF. Here the CDR3 DNA reads TGTGCCAGCAGCTACCGGGACAAGAACACCGGGGAGCTGTTTTTT.

This sequence joins TRBV7-2 and TRBJ1-1; D unclear. The CDR3 is 14 amino acids. The V and J ends lost 4 bases and 2 bases respectively, with 11 bases between them. Germline assignment: CDR1 SGHTA and CDR2 FQGNSA. The CDR3: CASSSYKKNTEAFF. The CDR3 nucleotides are TGTGCCAGCAGCTCTTACAAGAAAAACACTGAAGCTTTCTTT.

The chain links TRBV18 to TRBJ1-4; the match to TRBD1 covers 8 bases. Trimming took 2 bases from V and 8 from J; bases not matched to a gene: 16. The CDR3 runs to 18 residues. Germline V gene data show CDR1 as KGHSH and CDR2 as LQKENI. The CDR3 loop reads CASSPIILTGTGSEKLFF. The CDR3 DNA reads as TGTGCCAGCTCACCAATCATCCTTACCGGGACAGGCTCCGAAAAACTGTTTTTT. The full variable domain, completed using reference TRBV18 and TRBJ1-4, is NAGVMQNPRHLVRRRGQEARLRCSPMKGHSHVYWYRQLPEEGLKFMVYLQKENIIDESGMPKERFSAEFPKEGPSILRIQQVVRGDSAAYFCASSPIILTGTGSEKLFFGSGTQLSVL.

The chain combines TRBV30 with TRBJ2-4; 7 bases map to TRBD2. Trimming took 0 bases from V and 0 from J; bases not matched to a gene: 8. The CDR3 covers 17 residues. Germline CDR1 reads GTSNPN; CDR2 reads SVGIG (reference sequence). The chain's CDR3 is CAWSVPREALAKNIQYF. The CDR3 DNA reads TGTGCCTGGAGTGTACCTCGGGAGGCCCTAGCCAAAAACATTCAGTACTTC.

The rearrangement joins TRBV7-9 to TRBJ2-2; the D gene is possibly TRBD2 (6 bases). Germline loops: CDR1 SEHNR, CDR2 FQNEAQ (reference sequence). The germline V and J ends were trimmed by 7 bases and 6 bases, with 18 bases remaining between them. The CDR3 totals 15 residues. The CDR3: CASISQGGRSGELFF. The CDR3 bases are TGTGCCAGCATATCCCAGGGAGGCAGGTCCGGGGAGCTGTTTTTT.

V and J are TRBV28 and TRBJ1-2; 10 bases align to TRBD1. The CDR3 is 17 residues long. Germline assignment: CDR1 MDHEN and CDR2 SYDVKM. Trimming cost V 2 bases and J 4 bases; bases outside gene matches: 10. CDR3 region: CASSLPRRQGAGYGYTF. The CDR3 DNA reads as TGTGCCAGCAGTTTACCCCGACGACAGGGGGCAGGCTATGGCTACACCTTC.

The rearrangement joins TRBV6-1 to TRBJ2-7; a possible D gene is TRBD2 (6 bases). V gave up 6 bases and J gave up 5 bases, with 17 bases separating them. Germline V lookup: CDR1 MNHNS, CDR2 SASEGT. The CDR3 loop spans 14 amino acids. CDR3 protein: CASSSVGGKDEQYF. CDR3 in DNA: TGTGCCAGCAGCAGCGTTGGGGGGAAAGACGAGCAGTACTTC.

The chain uses TRBV2 and TRBJ1-4, with a weak D call TRBD1 (5 bases). CDR3 size: 18 residues. V was clipped by 9 bases and J by 8 bases, with 31 bases between them. The germline V gene has CDR1 SNHLY and CDR2 FYNNEI. In nucleotides, the CDR3 is TGTGCCAGTTCAGTTCCACCCAAGTTCGGAGGGACCCTAGAAAAACTGTTTTTT. This sequence encodes CASSVPPKFGGTLEKLFF. Full variable domain (outside the CDR3, taken from reference TRBV2 and TRBJ1-4): EPEVTQTPSHQVTQMGQEVILRCVPISNHLYFYWYRQILGQKVEFLVSFYNNEISEKSEIFDDQFSVERPDGSNFTLKIRSTKLEDSAMYFCASSVPPKFGGTLEKLFFGSGTQLSVL.

The rearrangement links TRBV13 to TRBJ2-3; no clear D gene. Trimming left V 0 bases short and J 6 bases short, with 7 bases between. CDR1 is PRHDT, CDR2 FYEKMQ, per germline (reference sequence). The CDR3 has 13 amino acids. CDR3 region: CASSLGPQDTQYF. CDR3 bases: TGTGCCAGCAGCTTAGGACCCCAGGATACGCAGTATTTT.

The chain recombines TRBV18 with TRBJ1-6, with 8 bases identical to TRBD1. Germline trimming cut 4 bases from V and 6 bases from J; bases unmatched to any gene: 5. The germline V gene has CDR1 KGHSH and CDR2 LQKENI. The CDR3 is made up of 15 amino acids. The CDR3 protein is CASSLRDRLNSPLHF. The CDR3 DNA sequence: TGTGCCAGCTCACTTAGGGACAGGCTTAATTCACCCCTCCACTTT.

This clone occurred a few times. J is TRBJ2-1 and V is TRBV4-1; 9 bases agree with TRBD2. Trimming cost V 0 bases and J 8 bases; bases outside gene matches: 14. CDR3 length equals 18 residues. Germline CDR1 and CDR2: MGHRA and YSYEKL. The chain's CDR3 is CASSQDGGRAGLSYEQFF. CDR3 in DNA: TGCGCCAGCAGCCAAGACGGCGGGAGGGCCGGTTTAAGCTATGAGCAGTTCTTC.

The chain combines TRBV7-6 with TRBJ2-5; 7 bases fit TRBD2. This CDR3 comprises 14 residues. The junction had 8 bases not matched to a gene; V was cut back by 5 bases and J by 5 bases. CDR1 is SGHVS and CDR2 is FNYEAQ in the germline V gene. CDR3 protein: CASSKAFGGETQYF. CDR3 sequence (DNA): TGTGCCAGCAGCAAAGCTTTCGGGGGGGAGACCCAGTACTTC.

The sample holds one count of this clone. The CDR3 loop is CASRNPGDFEKLFF. The CDR3 DNA reads as TGTGCCAGCAGGAACCCAGGGGATTTTGAAAAACTGTTTTTT. The J gene is TRBJ1-4, the V gene TRBV6-1, with D perhaps matching TRBD1 (6 bases). The CDR3 spans 14 residues. With 6 bases removed from V and 7 bases from J, the gap between germline ends came to 15 bases. Germline V gives CDR1 MNHNS, CDR2 SASEGT.

The chain links TRBV29-1 to TRBJ2-6, with 7 nucleotides matching TRBD1. The CDR3 loop spans 16 amino acids. J was trimmed by 0 bases and V by 3 bases; bases with no gene match: 5. Germline CDR1 reads SQVTM; CDR2 reads ANQGSEA. Here the CDR3 reads CSVDQGVNSGANVLTF. The CDR3, as DNA: TGCAGCGTTGACCAGGGGGTGAACTCTGGGGCCAACGTCCTGACTTTC.

This clone has a single count. The chain links TRBV5-6 to TRBJ1-4, with 8 nucleotides matching TRBD1. From germline, CDR1 is SGHDT and CDR2 YYEEEE. J lost 0 bases, V lost 3 bases, and 10 bases had no gene match. CDR3 size: 18 residues. The CDR3 reads CASSYPGQGVATNEKLFF. The DNA of the CDR3 is TGTGCCAGCAGCTACCCCGGACAGGGAGTTGCAACTAATGAAAAACTGTTTTTT.

The chain uses TRBV4-1 and TRBJ2-5, with D possibly being TRBD2 (6 bases). From germline, CDR1 is MGHRA and CDR2 YSYEKL. The ends were cut back, 2 bases at V and 3 bases at J, with 13 bases in the middle. The CDR3 contains 15 residues. In DNA form, the CDR3 reads TGCGCCAGCAGCCAACTGACTAGGGCTGAAGAGACCCAGTACTTC. It translates to CASSQLTRAEETQYF.

This chain links TRBV6-1 with TRBJ1-1; D is possibly TRBD1 (6 bases). The CDR3 contains 13 residues. The V and J ends lost 6 bases and 1 base respectively, with 9 bases between them. Germline assignment: CDR1 MNHNS and CDR2 SASEGT. The CDR3 spells CASRRTENTEAFF. CDR3 coding DNA: TGTGCCAGCAGGCGGACAGAGAACACTGAAGCTTTCTTT.

The V and J genes are TRBV7-8 and TRBJ2-5, with D maybe TRBD1 (6 bases). The J call may be wrong; the DNA end is better matched by TRBJ2-7. Germline V CDR1 and CDR2: SGHVS, FQNEAQ. The CDR3 is 12 amino acids. As DNA, the CDR3 is TGTGCCAGCAGCTCCTACAGGGACGAGCAGTACTTC. It translates to CASSSYRDEQYF.

The chain employs TRBV18 and TRBJ2-5; 7 bases map to TRBD2. Trimming cost V 1 base and J 4 bases; bases outside gene matches: 9. Germline CDR1 KGHSH, CDR2 LQKENI. The CDR3 is 16 residues long. The CDR3 nucleotides read TGTGCCAGCTCACCACTCGTGGCGGGAGCTGGAGAGACCCAGTACTTC. As protein: CASSPLVAGAGETQYF. Full variable domain (rest looked up from reference TRBV18 and TRBJ2-5): NAGVMQNPRHLVRRRGQEARLRCSPMKGHSHVYWYRQLPEEGLKFMVYLQKENIIDESGMPKERFSAEFPKEGPSILRIQQVVRGDSAAYFCASSPLVAGAGETQYFGPGTRLLVL.

The rearrangement uses TRBV19 and TRBJ1-4; the D gene is possibly TRBD1 (5 bases). This CDR3 comprises 14 residues. V lost 1 base to trimming and J lost 7 bases, with 10 bases between them. CDR1 and CDR2 (germline): LNHDA, SQIVND (reference sequence). The CDR3 sequence: CASSIGGDVEKLFF. Here the CDR3 DNA reads TGTGCCAGTAGTATAGGCGGGGACGTTGAAAAACTGTTTTTT.

The CDR3 region has the DNA TGTGCCAGCAGTGAGAGCGGGCCAGACTCTGGGGCCAACGTCCTGACTTTC. As protein: CASSESGPDSGANVLTF. This chain uses TRBV27 with TRBJ2-6; D perhaps matches TRBD2 (6 bases). Trimming took 5 bases from V and 0 from J, leaving 14 bases between them. Germline-derived CDR1 and CDR2 are MNHEY and SMNVEV (reference sequence). This CDR3 region has 17 residues.

The chain couples TRBV18 to TRBJ1-5; weak D call: TRBD1 (5 bases). The CDR3 consists of 15 residues. Germline lookup yields CDR1 KGHSH and CDR2 LQKENI. V was shortened by 6 bases and J by 4 bases, with 16 bases between the two germline ends. CDR3 coding DNA: TGTGCCAGCTCCAAGACGGGGGGAGGGAATCAGCCCCAGCATTTT. Translation gives CASSKTGGGNQPQHF.

The chain joins TRBV29-1 to TRBJ2-2, with D hard to call. This CDR3 has 12 amino acids. The V gene lost 4 bases and the J gene lost 5 bases, with 8 bases spanning the gap. Germline lookup yields CDR1 SQVTM and CDR2 ANQGSEA. This CDR3 reads CSVGSVTGELFF. In DNA, the CDR3 is TGCAGCGTTGGCAGTGTAACCGGGGAGCTGTTTTTT.

The chain carries TRBV7-9 and TRBJ2-1, with D perhaps matching TRBD2 (5 bases). Between the trimmed V and J ends, which lost 1 base and 1 base, there was a span of 5 bases. Per the germline V gene, CDR1 is SEHNR and CDR2 is FQNEAQ (reference sequence). The CDR3 length is 14 residues. The CDR3 here is CASSLGGSYNEQFF. CDR3 DNA: TGTGCCAGCAGCTTAGGAGGGTCCTACAATGAGCAGTTCTTC.

V and J are TRBV18 and TRBJ2-1; the D gene is possibly TRBD2 (5 bases). The length of the CDR3 is 14 residues. Germline CDR1 and CDR2: KGHSH and LQKENI. V was trimmed by 3 bases and J by 5 bases, leaving 11 bases between them. For the CDR3, the DNA is TGTGCCAGCTCACCGTGGGGAGCTGACAATGAGCAGTTCTTC. Its translation is CASSPWGADNEQFF.

This chain uses TRBV30 with TRBJ2-7; 7 bases fit TRBD1. V lost 5 bases and J lost 1; bases outside the gene matches: 5. Germline V gene data show CDR1 as GTSNPN and CDR2 as SVGIG (reference sequence). The length of the CDR3 is 13 residues. The CDR3 region is CAWSRDRSYEQYF. In DNA form, the CDR3 reads TGTGCCTGGTCCCGGGACAGATCCTACGAGCAGTACTTC. The variable domain in full, with the rest retrieved from reference TRBV30 and TRBJ2-7, is SQTIHQWPATLVQPVGSPLSLECTVEGTSNPNLYWYRQAAGRGLQLLFYSVGIGQISSEVPQNLSASRPQDRQFILSSKKLLLSDSGFYLCAWSRDRSYEQYFGPGTRLTVT.

This chain links TRBV7-2 with TRBJ2-4, with TRBD2 matching 7 bases. The length of the CDR3 is 18 residues. Germline V gene data show CDR1 as SGHTA and CDR2 as FQGNSA. Losses at the gene ends were 2 bases for V and 0 bases for J; bases not matched to a gene: 10. Here the CDR3 reads CASSLLRTRVSAKNIQYF. CDR3 sequence (DNA): TGTGCCAGCAGCTTACTAAGGACTAGGGTGTCAGCCAAAAACATTCAGTACTTC. Variable domain in full (rest from reference TRBV7-2 and TRBJ2-4): GAGVSQSPSNKVTEKGKDVELRCDPISGHTALYWYRQSLGQGLEFLIYFQGNSAPDKSGLPSDRFSAERTGGSVSTLTIQRTQQEDSAVYLCASSLLRTRVSAKNIQYFGAGTRLSVL.

CDR3 loop: CASSQDQGPPAEAFF. The CDR3 coding sequence is TGTGCCAGCAGCCAAGATCAGGGGCCACCAGCTGAAGCTTTCTTT. The rearrangement uses TRBV14 and TRBJ1-1; D perhaps matches TRBD1 (6 bases). V lost 0 bases and J lost 6, with 14 bases in between. Germline V lookup: CDR1 SGHDN, CDR2 FVKESK. The CDR3 spans 15 residues.

This sequence joins TRBV7-9 and TRBJ2-2, with D perhaps TRBD1 (6 bases). From germline, CDR1 is SEHNR and CDR2 FQNEAQ (reference sequence). Between the trimmed V and J ends, which lost 5 bases and 5 bases, there was a span of 15 bases. This CDR3 has 15 amino acids. CDR3 DNA: TGTGCCAGCAGCCACGTTGGTCAGGGGACCGGGGAGCTGTTTTTT. Its protein product is CASSHVGQGTGELFF.